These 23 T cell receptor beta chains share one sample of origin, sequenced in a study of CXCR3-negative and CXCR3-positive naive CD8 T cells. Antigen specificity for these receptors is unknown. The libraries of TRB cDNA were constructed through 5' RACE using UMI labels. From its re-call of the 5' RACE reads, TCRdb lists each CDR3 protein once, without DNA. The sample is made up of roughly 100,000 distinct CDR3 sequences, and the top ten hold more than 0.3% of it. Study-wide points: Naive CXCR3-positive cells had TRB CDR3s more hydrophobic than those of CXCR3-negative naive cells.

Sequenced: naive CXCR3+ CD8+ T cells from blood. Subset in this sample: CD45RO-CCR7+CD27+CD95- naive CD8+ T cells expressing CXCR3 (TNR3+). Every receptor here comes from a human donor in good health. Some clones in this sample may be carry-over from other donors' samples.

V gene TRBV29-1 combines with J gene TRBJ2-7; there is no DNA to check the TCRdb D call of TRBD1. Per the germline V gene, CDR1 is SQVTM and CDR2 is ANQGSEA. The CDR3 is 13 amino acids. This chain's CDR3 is CSVLKGGLHEQYF.

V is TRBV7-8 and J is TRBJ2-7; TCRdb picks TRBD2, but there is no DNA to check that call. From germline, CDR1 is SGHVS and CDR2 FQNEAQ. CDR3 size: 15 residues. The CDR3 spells CASSSTSGFSYEQYF.

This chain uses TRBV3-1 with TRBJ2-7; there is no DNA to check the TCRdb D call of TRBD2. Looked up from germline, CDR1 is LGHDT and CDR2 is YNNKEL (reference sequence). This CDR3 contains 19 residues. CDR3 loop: CASSQQASSGGSSIYEQYF.

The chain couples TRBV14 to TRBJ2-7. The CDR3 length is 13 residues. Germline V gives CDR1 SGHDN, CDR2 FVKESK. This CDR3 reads CASSPGVHYEQYF.

CDR3: CASGPRLAANTGELFF. The rearrangement uses TRBV6-5 and TRBJ2-2; TCRdb's D call, TRBD2, is unchecked because there is no DNA. The CDR3 totals 16 residues. CDR1 is MNHEY, CDR2 SVGAGI, per germline.

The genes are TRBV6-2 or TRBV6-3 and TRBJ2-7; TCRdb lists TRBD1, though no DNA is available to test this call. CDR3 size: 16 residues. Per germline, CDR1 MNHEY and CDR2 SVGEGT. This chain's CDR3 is CASSYAVRQEKYEQYF.

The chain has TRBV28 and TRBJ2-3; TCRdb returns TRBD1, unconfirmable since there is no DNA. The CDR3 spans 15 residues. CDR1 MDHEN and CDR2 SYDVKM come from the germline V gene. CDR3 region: CASSPQGREEDTQYF.

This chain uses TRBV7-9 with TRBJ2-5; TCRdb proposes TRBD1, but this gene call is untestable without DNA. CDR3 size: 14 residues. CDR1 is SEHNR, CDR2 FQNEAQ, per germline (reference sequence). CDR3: CASATGGVQETQYF.

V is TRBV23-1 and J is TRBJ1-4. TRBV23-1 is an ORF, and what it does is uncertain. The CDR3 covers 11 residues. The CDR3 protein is CASSQSQTLFF.

CDR3 region: CSVVTTSGGYNEQFF. The chain uses TRBV29-1 and TRBJ2-1; there is no DNA to check the TCRdb D call of TRBD2. The CDR3 covers 15 residues. Germline V lookup: CDR1 SQVTM, CDR2 ANQGSEA.

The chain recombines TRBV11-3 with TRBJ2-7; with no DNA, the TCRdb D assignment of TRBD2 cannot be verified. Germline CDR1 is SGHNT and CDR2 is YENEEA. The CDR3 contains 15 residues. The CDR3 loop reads CASSPRTSGGYEQYF. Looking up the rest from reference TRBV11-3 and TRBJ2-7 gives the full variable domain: EAGVVQSPRYKIIEKKQPVAFWCNPISGHNTLYWYLQNLGQGPELLIRYENEEAVDDSQLPKDRFSAERLKGVDSTLKIQPAELGDSAVYLCASSPRTSGGYEQYFGPGTRLTVT.

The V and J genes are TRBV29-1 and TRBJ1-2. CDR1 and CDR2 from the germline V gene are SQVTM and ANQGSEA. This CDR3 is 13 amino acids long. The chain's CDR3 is CSVEGEVNYGYTF.

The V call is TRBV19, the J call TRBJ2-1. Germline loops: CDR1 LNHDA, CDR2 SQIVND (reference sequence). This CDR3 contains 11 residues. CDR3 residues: CASRSSNEQFF.

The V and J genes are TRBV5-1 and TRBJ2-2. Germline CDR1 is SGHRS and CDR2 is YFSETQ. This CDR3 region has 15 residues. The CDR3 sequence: CASTDGSPNTGELFF.

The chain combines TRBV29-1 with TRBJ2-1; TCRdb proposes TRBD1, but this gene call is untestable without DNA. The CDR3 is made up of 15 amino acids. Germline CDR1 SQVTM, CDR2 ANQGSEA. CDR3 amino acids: CSVEERDRGSYEQYF.

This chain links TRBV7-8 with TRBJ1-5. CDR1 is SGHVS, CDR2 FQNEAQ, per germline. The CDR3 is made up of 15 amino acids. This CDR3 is CASSSDLYSNQPQHF.

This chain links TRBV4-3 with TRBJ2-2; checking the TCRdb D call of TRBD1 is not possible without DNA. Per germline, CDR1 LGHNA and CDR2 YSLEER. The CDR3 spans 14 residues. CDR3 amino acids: CASSFLGGDGELFF.

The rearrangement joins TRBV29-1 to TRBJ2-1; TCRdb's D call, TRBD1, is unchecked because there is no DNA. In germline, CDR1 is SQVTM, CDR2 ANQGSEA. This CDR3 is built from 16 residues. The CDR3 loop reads CSVPPLWSGSYNEQFF.

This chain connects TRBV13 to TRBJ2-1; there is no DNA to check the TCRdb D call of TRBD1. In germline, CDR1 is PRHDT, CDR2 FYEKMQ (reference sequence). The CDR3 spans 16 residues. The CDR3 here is CASSLGARELGDEQFF.

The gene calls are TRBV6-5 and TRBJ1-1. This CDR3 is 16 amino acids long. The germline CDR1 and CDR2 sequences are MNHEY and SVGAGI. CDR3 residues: CASSYSLPGTDTEAFF.

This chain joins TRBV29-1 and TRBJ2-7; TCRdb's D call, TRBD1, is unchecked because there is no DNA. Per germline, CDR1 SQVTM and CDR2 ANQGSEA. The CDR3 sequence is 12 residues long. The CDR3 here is CSVRTGTYEQYF.

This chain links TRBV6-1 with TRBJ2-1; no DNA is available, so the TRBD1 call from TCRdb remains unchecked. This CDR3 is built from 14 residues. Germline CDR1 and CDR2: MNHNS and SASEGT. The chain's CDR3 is CASSDPTTVNEQFF.

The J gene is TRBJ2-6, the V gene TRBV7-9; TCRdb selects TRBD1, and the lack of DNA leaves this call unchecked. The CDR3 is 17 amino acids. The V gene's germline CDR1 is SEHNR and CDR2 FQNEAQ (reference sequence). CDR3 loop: CASEAGGAPRGANVLTF.